These T cell receptor beta chains were read from a single sample in a study of tumor and adjacent non-tumor tissue in lung cancer. TCRdb re-called the multiplex PCR reads with MiXCR, one entry per CDR3 protein. The table lists about 200,000 distinct CDR3 sequences, 71% of them singletons. The sequencing input was lung tumor tissue. The source is a man aged 55-75 years with non-small cell lung cancer. Each CDR3 is given with its conserved first and last residue. Each record gives: J gene, D gene, V gene, clone size, CDR3 protein, CDR3 DNA. The D gene is left open where the match is weak. Not every row has a clone size; where given, it reads once, few, many or a size class.

TRBJ2-1,-,TRBV20-1,-,CSDSKADEQFF,TGCAGTGATAGCAAGGCAGACGAGCAGTTCTTC
TRBJ2-3,-,TRBV11-3,-,CASSFESLNIDTQFF,TGTGCCAGCAGCTTCGAGAGCCTGAACATAGATACGCAGTTTTTT
TRBJ2-1,TRBD1,TRBV5-1,-,CASKPGQSQNEQLF,TGCGCCAGCAAGCCGGGACAGAGTCAGAATGAGCAGTTATTC
TRBJ2-1,TRBD2,TRBV11-3,-,CDSSLERGLAGDYKPFF,TGTGACAGCAGCTTAGAAAGGGGACTAGCGGGAGATTATAAGCCGTTCTTC
TRBJ2-2,-,TRBV29-1,-,CSLDGQGNTGELFF,TGCAGCCTTGACGGCCAGGGAAACACGGGGGAGCTGTTTTTT
TRBJ2-7,-,TRBV20-1,-,CSVRGGTKTYEQYF,TGCAGTGTTAGAGGAGGGACCAAAACCTACGAGCAGTATTTC
TRBJ2-5,-,TRBV5-4,-,CACRVLGPETQYF,TGTGCCTGCAGGGTATTGGGCCCAGAGACCCAGTACTTC
TRBJ2-1,-,TRBV6-5,-,CASSYFPGRGYEQLF,TGTGCCAGCAGTTACTTTCCTGGACGGGGCTATGAGCAGCTCTTC
TRBJ1-6,-,TRBV6-1,-,CASSGGPRYSPLHF,TGTGCCAGCAGTGGAGGCCCAAGGTACTCACCCCTCCACTTT
TRBJ1-2,-,TRBV12-3/TRBV12-4,many,CASSLAFLRMGYTF,TGTGCCAGCAGTTTAGCTTTCCTAAGGATGGGCTACACCTTC
TRBJ1-1,-,TRBV7-9,-,CASRLSFSGRRTEAFF,TGTGCCAGCAGGTTATCATTTTCGGGGCGGAGGACTGAAGCTTTCTTT
TRBJ2-7,TRBD2,TRBV20-1,once,CSARVGVLAGVYEQYF,TGCAGTGCTAGAGTGGGGGTACTAGCGGGGGTCTACGAGCAGTACTTC
TRBJ2-7,-,TRBV4-3,-,CANSQGHPGAYEQYF,TGCGCCAACAGCCAAGGTCATCCAGGGGCGTACGAGCAGTATTTC